This T cell receptor (beta chain) was identified in a study of cytomegalovirus exposure and HLA in healthy donors. At the level of the study: A prior study identified over 100 million unique TCR beta sequences from about 180 million T cells.

Vbeta (60) and Jbeta (13) primers were used in the PCR. The table came from immunoSEQ multiplex PCR; TCRdb's copy has only in-frame clones and leaves some out. The table has around 130,000 clones, 75% to 90% seen once. Concerning this clone itself: Its specificity is unknown.

Overall study results and limits: The investigators catalogued under 200 TCR beta chains as cytomegalovirus-associated. Later, an analysis showed that TCR beta chains associated with HLA were more clonally expanded than others that were equally common.

Trimming left V 0 bases short and J 3 bases short, with 13 bases between. This CDR3 comprises 15 residues. Germline lookup yields CDR1 GTSNPN and CDR2 SVGIG (reference sequence). Sequences were obtained from PBMCs. This sequence was found in a male donor in good health and CMV-seronegative. V gene TRBV30 combines with J gene TRBJ2-3; D is perhaps TRBD2 (6 bases). CDR3 nucleotide sequence: TGTGCCTGGAGTGTCATGGCGGGACCGACAGATACGCAGTATTTT. It translates to CAWSVMAGPTDTQYF.